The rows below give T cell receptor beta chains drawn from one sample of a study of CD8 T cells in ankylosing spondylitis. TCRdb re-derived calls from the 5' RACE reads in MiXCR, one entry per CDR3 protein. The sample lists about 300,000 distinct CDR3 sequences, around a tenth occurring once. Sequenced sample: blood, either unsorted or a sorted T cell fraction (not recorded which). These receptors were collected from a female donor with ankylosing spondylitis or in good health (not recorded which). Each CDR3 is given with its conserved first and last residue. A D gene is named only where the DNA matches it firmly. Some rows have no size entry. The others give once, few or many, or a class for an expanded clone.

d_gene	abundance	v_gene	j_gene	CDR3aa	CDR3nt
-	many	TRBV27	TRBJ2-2	CASSLTGANTGELFF	TGTGCCAGCAGTTTGACAGGAGCGAACACCGGGGAGCTGTTTTTT
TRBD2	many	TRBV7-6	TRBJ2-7	CASSPGLAGRNEQYF	TGTGCCAGCAGCCCAGGACTAGCGGGGCGGAACGAGCAGTACTTC
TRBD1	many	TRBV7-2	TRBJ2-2	CASSLVSGQANTGELFF	TGTGCCAGCAGCTTAGTTTCGGGACAGGCGAACACCGGGGAGCTGTTTTTT
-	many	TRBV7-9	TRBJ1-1	CASSSNIWTTEAFF	TGTGCCAGCAGCTCCAACATTTGGACAACCGAAGCTTTCTTT
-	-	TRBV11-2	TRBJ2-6	CASTLQGSIFSGANVLTF	TGTGCCAGCACCCTACAGGGTTCAATTTTCTCTGGGGCCAACGTCCTGACTTTC
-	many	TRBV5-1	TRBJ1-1	CASRSVGNTEAFF	TGCGCCAGCAGATCCGTGGGGAACACTGAAGCTTTCTTT
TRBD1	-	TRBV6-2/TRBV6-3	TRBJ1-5	CASSFLSSGGHSNQPQHF	TGTGCCAGCAGTTTCTTATCTTCAGGGGGTCATAGCAATCAGCCCCAGCATTTT
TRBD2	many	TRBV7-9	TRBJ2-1	CASSLFGASGVDEQFF	TGTGCCAGCAGCTTATTCGGGGCTAGCGGGGTCGATGAGCAGTTCTTC
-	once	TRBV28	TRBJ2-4	CANSLVGAKNIQYF	TGTGCCAACAGTTTAGTAGGGGCTAAAAACATTCAGTACTTC
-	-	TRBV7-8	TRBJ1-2	CASSLGVKNYGYTF	TGTGCCAGCAGCTTGGGGGTCAAGAACTATGGCTACACCTTC
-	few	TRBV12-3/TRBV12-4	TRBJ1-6	CASSLGGSSPLHF	TGTGCCAGCAGTTTAGGGGGGAGTTCACCCCTCCACTTT
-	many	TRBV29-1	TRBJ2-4	CSVHGGRNIQYF	TGCAGCGTTCACGGGGGGCGGAACATTCAGTACTTC
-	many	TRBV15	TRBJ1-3	CATSRDSTGFGNTIYF	TGTGCCACCAGCAGAGATTCAACAGGGTTCGGAAACACCATATATTTT
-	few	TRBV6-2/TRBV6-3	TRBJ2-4	CASRVAKNIQYF	TGTGCCAGCAGGGTAGCCAAAAACATTCAGTACTTC
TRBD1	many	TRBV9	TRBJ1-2	CASSVGPTSGTELGYTF	TGTGCCAGCAGCGTAGGTCCCACCTCCGGGACAGAGCTCGGGTACACCTTC
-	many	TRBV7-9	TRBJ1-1	CASSLSGGDTEAFF	TGTGCCAGCAGCTTATCCGGGGGAGACACTGAAGCTTTCTTT
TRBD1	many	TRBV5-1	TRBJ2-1	CASSLDGQGSNEQFF	TGCGCCAGCAGCTTGGATGGACAGGGGTCCAATGAGCAGTTCTTC
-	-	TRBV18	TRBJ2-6	CASSPVPSGANVLTF	TGTGCCAGCTCACCAGTCCCCTCTGGGGCCAACGTCCTGACTTTC
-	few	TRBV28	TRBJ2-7	CASSQAGRSLYEQYF	TGTGCCAGCAGTCAAGCAGGACGGAGCCTCTACGAGCAGTACTTC
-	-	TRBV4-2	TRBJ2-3	CASSQTLAPTDTQYF	TGTGCCAGCAGCCAGACACTAGCCCCTACAGATACGCAGTATTTT